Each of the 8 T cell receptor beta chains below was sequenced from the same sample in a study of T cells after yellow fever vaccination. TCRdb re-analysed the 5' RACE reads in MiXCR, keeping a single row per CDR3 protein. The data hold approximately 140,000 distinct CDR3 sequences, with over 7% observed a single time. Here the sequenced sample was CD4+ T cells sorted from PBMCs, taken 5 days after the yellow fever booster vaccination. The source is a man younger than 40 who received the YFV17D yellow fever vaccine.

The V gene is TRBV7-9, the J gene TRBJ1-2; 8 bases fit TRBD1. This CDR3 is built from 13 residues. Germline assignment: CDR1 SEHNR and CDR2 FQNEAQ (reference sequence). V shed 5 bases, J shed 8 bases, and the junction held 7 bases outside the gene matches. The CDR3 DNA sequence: TGTGCCAGCAGCGGACAGGGTTTGCGGGGCTACACCTTC. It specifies CASSGQGLRGYTF. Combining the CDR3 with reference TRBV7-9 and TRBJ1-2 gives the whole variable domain DTGVSQNPRHKITKRGQNVTFRCDPISEHNRLYWYRQTLGQGPEFLTYFQNEAQLEKSRLLSDRFSAERPKGSFSTLEIQRTEQGDSAMYLCASSGQGLRGYTFGSGTRLTVV.

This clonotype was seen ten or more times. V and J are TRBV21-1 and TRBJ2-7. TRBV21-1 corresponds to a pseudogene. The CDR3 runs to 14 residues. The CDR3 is CASTVWNGRHEQYF. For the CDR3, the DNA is TGTGCCAGCACCGTATGGAACGGTAGGCACGAGCAGTACTTC.

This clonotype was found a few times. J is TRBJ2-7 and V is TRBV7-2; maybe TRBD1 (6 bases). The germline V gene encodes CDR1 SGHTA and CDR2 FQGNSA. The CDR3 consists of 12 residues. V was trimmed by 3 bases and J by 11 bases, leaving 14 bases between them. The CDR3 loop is CASSLGDTREYF. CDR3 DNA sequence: TGTGCCAGCAGCTTGGGGGACACCAGGGAGTACTTC.

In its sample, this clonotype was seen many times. The chain's CDR3 is CSARTSGRSPETQYF. As DNA, the CDR3 is TGCAGTGCACGGACTAGCGGGAGATCTCCAGAGACCCAGTACTTC. The J gene is TRBJ2-5, the V gene TRBV20-1; 13 positions match TRBD2. CDR3 size: 15 residues. Losses at the gene ends were 6 bases for V and 4 bases for J; bases not matched to a gene: 8. Germline values: CDR1 DFQATT, CDR2 SNEGSKA (reference sequence).

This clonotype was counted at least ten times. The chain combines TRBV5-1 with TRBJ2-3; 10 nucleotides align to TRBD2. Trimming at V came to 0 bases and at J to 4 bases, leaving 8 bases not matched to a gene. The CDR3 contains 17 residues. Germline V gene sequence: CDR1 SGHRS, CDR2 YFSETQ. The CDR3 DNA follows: TGCGCCAGCAGCTTGGTTTCTAGCGGGAGAAGCTCAGATACGCAGTATTTT. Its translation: CASSLVSSGRSSDTQYF.

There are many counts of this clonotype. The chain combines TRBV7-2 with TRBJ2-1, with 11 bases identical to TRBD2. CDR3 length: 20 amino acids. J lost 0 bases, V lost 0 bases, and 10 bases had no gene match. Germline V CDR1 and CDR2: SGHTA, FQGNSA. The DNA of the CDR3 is TGTGCCAGCAGCTTAGCGCGGAGGACTAGCGGGCGCAGCTCCTACAATGAGCAGTTCTTC. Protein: CASSLARRTSGRSSYNEQFF. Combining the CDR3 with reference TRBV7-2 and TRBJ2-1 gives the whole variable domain GAGVSQSPSNKVTEKGKDVELRCDPISGHTALYWYRQSLGQGLEFLIYFQGNSAPDKSGLPSDRFSAERTGGSVSTLTIQRTQQEDSAVYLCASSLARRTSGRSSYNEQFFGPGTRLTVL.

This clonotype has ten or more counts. The CDR3: CASSLLGRGNSPLHF. The CDR3, as DNA: TGTGCCAGCAGCCTCTTAGGCAGGGGGAATTCACCCCTCCACTTT. The chain joins TRBV7-2 to TRBJ1-6; TRBD1 matches 7 bases. J gave up 7 bases and V 5 bases, and 8 bases lay outside the gene matches. CDR1 and CDR2 from the germline V gene are SGHTA and FQGNSA. CDR3 length: 15 amino acids.

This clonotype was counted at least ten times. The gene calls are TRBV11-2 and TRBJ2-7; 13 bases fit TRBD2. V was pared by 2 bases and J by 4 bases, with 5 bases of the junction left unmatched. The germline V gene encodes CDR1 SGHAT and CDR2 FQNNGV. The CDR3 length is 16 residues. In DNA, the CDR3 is TGTGCCAGCAGCTTATCCCGGACTAGCGGGAGTTACGAGCAGTACTTC. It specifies CASSLSRTSGSYEQYF.